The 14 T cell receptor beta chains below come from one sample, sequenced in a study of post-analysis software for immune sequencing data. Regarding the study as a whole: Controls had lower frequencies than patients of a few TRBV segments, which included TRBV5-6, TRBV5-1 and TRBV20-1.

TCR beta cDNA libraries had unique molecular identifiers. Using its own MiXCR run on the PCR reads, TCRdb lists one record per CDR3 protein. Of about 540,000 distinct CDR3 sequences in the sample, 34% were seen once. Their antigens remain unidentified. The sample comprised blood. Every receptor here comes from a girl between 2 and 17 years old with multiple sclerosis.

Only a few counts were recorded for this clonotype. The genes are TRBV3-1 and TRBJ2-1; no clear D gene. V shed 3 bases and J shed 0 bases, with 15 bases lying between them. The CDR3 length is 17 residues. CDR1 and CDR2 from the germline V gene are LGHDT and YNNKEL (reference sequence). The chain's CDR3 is CASSHDRPLSSYNEQFF. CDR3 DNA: TGTGCCAGCAGCCACGATCGACCGCTGAGCTCCTACAATGAGCAGTTCTTC.

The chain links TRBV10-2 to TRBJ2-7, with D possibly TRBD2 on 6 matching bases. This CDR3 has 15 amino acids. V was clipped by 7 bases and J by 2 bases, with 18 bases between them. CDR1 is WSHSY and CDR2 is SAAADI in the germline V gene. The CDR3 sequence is CASINAGRTTYEQYF. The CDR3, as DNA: TGCGCCAGCATTAACGCGGGACGTACGACCTACGAGCAGTACTTC.

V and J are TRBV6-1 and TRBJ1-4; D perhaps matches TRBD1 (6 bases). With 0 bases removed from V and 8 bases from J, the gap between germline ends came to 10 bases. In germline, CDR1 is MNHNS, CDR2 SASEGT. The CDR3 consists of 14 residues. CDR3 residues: CASSEAHREEKLFF. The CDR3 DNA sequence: TGTGCCAGCAGTGAAGCGCACAGGGAGGAAAAACTGTTTTTT.

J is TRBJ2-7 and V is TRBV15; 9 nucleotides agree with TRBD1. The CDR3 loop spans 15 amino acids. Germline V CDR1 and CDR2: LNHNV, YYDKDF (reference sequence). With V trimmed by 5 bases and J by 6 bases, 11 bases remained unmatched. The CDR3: CATSWKPGQGIEQYF. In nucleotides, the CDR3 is TGTGCCACCAGCTGGAAACCGGGACAGGGAATCGAGCAGTACTTC.

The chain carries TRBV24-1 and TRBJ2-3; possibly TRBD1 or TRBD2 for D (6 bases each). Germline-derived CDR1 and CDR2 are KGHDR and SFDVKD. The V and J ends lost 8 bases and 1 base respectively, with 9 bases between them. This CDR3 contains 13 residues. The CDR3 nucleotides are TGTGCCACCACGGGGGCCCGCACAGATACGCAGTATTTT. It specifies CATTGARTDTQYF.

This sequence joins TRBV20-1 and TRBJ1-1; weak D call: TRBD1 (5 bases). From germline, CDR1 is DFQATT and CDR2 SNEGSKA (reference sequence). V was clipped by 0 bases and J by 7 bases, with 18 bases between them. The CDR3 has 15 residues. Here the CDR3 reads CSARDLYRPQLEAFF. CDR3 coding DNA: TGCAGTGCTAGAGATTTGTACAGGCCTCAACTTGAAGCTTTCTTT.

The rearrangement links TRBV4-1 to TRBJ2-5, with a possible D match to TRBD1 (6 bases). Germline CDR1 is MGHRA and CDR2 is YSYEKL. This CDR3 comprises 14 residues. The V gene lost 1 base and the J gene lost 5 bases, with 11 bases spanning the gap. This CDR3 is CASSQVPGVETQYF. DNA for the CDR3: TGCGCCAGCAGCCAAGTGCCAGGGGTGGAGACCCAGTACTTC.

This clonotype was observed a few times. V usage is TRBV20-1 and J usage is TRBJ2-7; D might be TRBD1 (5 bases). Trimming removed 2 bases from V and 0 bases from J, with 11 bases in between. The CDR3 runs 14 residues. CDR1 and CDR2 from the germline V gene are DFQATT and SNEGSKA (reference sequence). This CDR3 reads CSARSNTGSYEQYF. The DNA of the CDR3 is TGCAGTGCTAGATCCAATACAGGCTCCTACGAGCAGTACTTC.

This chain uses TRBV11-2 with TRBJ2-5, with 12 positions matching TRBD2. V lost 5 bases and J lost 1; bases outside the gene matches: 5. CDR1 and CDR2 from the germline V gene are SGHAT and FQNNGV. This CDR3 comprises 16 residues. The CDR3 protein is CASSRLTSGGQETQYF. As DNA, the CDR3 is TGTGCCAGCAGCCGACTGACTAGCGGGGGCCAAGAGACCCAGTACTTC.

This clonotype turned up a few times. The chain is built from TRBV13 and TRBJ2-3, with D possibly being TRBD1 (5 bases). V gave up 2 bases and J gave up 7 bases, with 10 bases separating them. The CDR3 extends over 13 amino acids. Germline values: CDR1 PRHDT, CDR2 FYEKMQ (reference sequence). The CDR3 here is CASSLQGPYTQYF. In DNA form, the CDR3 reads TGTGCCAGCAGCTTACAGGGCCCGTATACGCAGTATTTT.

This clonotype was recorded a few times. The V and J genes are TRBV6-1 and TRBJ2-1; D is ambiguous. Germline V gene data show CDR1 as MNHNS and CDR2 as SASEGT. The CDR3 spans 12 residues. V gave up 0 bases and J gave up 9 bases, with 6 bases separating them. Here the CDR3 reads CASSEAIGEQFF. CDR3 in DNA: TGTGCCAGCAGTGAAGCCATAGGTGAGCAGTTCTTC.

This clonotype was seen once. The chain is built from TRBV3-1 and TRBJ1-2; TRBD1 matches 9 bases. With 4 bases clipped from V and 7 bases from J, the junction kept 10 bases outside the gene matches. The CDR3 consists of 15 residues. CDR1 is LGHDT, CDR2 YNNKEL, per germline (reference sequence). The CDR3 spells CASSPQTGTGPGYTF. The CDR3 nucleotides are TGTGCCAGCAGCCCTCAAACCGGGACAGGGCCTGGCTACACCTTC.

The CDR3 spells CASSFDYDGYTF. CDR3 nucleotide sequence: TGCGCCAGCAGCTTCGACTATGATGGCTACACCTTC. The chain combines TRBV5-1 with TRBJ1-2, with unresolved D. The CDR3 spans 12 residues. Trimming shortened V by 2 bases and J by 6 bases, and 8 bases separated the two germline ends. Germline V gene data show CDR1 as SGHRS and CDR2 as YFSETQ.

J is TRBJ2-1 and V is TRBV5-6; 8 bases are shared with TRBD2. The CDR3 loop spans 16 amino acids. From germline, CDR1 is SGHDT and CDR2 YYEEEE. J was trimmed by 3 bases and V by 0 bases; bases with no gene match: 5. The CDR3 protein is CASSLDPGGNYNEQFF. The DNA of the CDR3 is TGTGCCAGCAGCTTGGATCCGGGGGGGAACTACAATGAGCAGTTCTTC.